This record covers a single TCR beta chain. The data stem from a study of Tregs in tolerant kidney transplant recipients. Germline V gene lookup returns CDR1 SEHNR and CDR2 FQNEAQ (reference sequence). The V end was cut by 4 bases, the J end by 4 bases, with 7 bases between. The CDR3 length is 13 residues. Some clones are missing from TCRdb's copy, which holds only in-frame ones; the method was immunoSEQ multiplex PCR. Seen here are approximately 60,000 clones, 95% to 98% observed once, and the top ten hold 0.34%. The receptor was derived from a human donor who received a combined kidney and bone marrow transplant. V and J are TRBV7-9 and TRBJ2-2; no reliable D call. Here the sequenced sample was Tregs from blood, taken before the transplant. CDR3 loop: CASSSKSTGELFF. The CDR3, as DNA: TGTGCCAGCAGCTCTAAGTCCACCGGGGAGCTGTTTTTT.